The T cell receptor (beta chain) described here comes from a study of cytomegalovirus exposure and HLA in healthy donors. Study-wide results and caveats: Most of the TCR beta V segments (in an earlier analysis) were productive either about 90% or about 30% of the time. Associated with HLA alleles at 0.05 false discovery rate in a later analysis were over 15,000 TCR beta sequences.

The PCR was carried out with 60 Vbeta primers and 13 Jbeta primers. Repertoires were generated with immunoSEQ multiplex PCR, while TCRdb's copy carries only in-frame clones and drops some. The sample lists 170,000 or so clones, roughly 78% occurring once. Deletions cut 5 bases from V and 3 bases from J, with 13 bases between. Per germline, CDR1 SEHNR and CDR2 FQNEAQ (reference sequence). The CDR3 has 14 residues. Concerning this clone itself: The antigen is undetermined.

The TCR sequence derives from a woman between 50 and 59 years old in good health and CMV-seropositive. Sequenced input: PBMCs. V is TRBV7-9 and J is TRBJ1-1; TRBD1 is a possible D gene (6 bases). In DNA, the CDR3 is TGTGCCAGCAGCCTCACAGGGTTGGACACTGAAGCTTTCTTT. It translates to CASSLTGLDTEAFF.